The TCR beta chain described here comes from a study of blood T cell repertoires in COVID-19. The study recruited people aged roughly 18 to 100 years across around 23 US areas. Donors were grouped by their self-reported clinical history. The germline CDR1 and CDR2 sequences are LGHNA and YSLEER. The CDR3 contains 17 residues. Trimming removed 0 bases from V and 2 bases from J, with 14 bases in between. The method was immunoSEQ multiplex PCR; TCRdb's version includes in-frame clones alone and lacks a portion of them. The data contain more than 250,000 clones, around 90% of them singletons. The source is a woman aged 40 to 50 who had recovered from COVID-19. The sequenced sample consisted of PBMCs or T cells enriched from blood (not recorded which). The rearrangement links TRBV4-3 to TRBJ1-3; D possibly corresponds to TRBD1 (6 bases). The CDR3 here is CASSQDPARGPGNTIYF. The CDR3 DNA is TGCGCCAGCAGCCAAGACCCGGCCAGGGGACCTGGAAACACCATATATTTT.